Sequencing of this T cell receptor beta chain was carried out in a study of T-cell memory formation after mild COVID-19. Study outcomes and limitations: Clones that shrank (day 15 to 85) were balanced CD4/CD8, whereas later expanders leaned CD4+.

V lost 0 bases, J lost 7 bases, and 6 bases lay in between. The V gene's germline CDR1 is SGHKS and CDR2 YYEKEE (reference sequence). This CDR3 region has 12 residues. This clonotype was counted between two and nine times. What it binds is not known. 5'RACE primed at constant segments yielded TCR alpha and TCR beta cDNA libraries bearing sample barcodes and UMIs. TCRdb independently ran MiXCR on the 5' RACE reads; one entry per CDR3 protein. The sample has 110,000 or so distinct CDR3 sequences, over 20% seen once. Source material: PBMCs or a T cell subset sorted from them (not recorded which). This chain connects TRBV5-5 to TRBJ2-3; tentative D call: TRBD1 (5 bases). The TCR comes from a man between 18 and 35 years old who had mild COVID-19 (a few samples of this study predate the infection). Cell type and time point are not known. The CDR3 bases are TGTGCCAGCAGCTTGGAGGGGAATACGCAGTATTTT. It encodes CASSLEGNTQYF.